These 27 T cell receptor beta chains originate from one sample sequenced in a study of early T cells in non-severe SARS-CoV-2 infection. Via MiXCR, TCRdb re-called the 5' RACE reads, giving one row per CDR3 protein. The sample shows about 27,000 distinct CDR3 sequences, about 2.7% of them seen only once. The sequencing sample was made of whole blood. Receptor source: an adult who was a healthcare worker with PCR-confirmed SARS-CoV-2 infection or an uninfected control (not recorded which).

This clonotype came up many times. This chain links TRBV20-1 with TRBJ2-7, with D possibly matching TRBD2 (5 bases). The length of the CDR3 is 13 residues. Germline V gene sequence: CDR1 DFQATT, CDR2 SNEGSKA (reference sequence). Trimming removed 1 base at V and 3 bases at J, with 10 bases between. DNA of the CDR3: TGCAGTGCTAGAGGCCGGGGAATCTACGAGCAGTACGTC. Residues: CSARGRGIYEQYV.

Many counts were recorded for this clonotype. The gene calls are TRBV20-1 and TRBJ1-5; D call uncertain. Trimming took off 3 bases at V and 4 bases at J, with 7 bases between the two ends. In germline, CDR1 is DFQATT, CDR2 SNEGSKA (reference sequence). The CDR3 has 12 residues. CDR3 coding DNA: TGCAGTGCTAGGCGGAAGAATCAGCCCCAGCATTTT. Its protein is CSARRKNQPQHF.

This clonotype was counted at least ten times. V usage is TRBV12-5 and J usage is TRBJ2-5, with D perhaps TRBD2 (5 bases). V gave up 0 bases and J gave up 5 bases, with 10 bases separating them. Germline loops: CDR1 LGHNT, CDR2 FRNRAP. The CDR3 sequence is 14 residues long. DNA of the CDR3: TGTGCTAGTGGTTTGGTAGAGGGATTCGAGACCCAGTACTTC. It encodes CASGLVEGFETQYF.

The rearrangement joins TRBV3-1 to TRBJ2-3; 7 nucleotides line up with TRBD2. Germline V gene data show CDR1 as LGHDT and CDR2 as YNNKEL (reference sequence). V lost 4 bases, J lost 0 bases, and 7 bases stayed unmatched. The CDR3 totals 16 residues. The CDR3 loop is CASSPSPGGSTDTQYF. The CDR3 DNA reads TGTGCCAGCAGCCCCTCTCCGGGGGGAAGCACAGATACGCAGTATTTT.

This clonotype was seen ten or more times. V and J are TRBV6-2 or TRBV6-3 and TRBJ1-2; D might be TRBD1 (5 bases). Trimming removed 7 bases from V and 1 base from J, with 10 bases in between. Germline V lookup: CDR1 MNHEY, CDR2 SVGEGT. The CDR3 totals 13 residues. As DNA, the CDR3 is TGTGCCAGCACCCGACAGATTAACTATGGCTACACCTTC. Amino acid sequence: CASTRQINYGYTF.

This clonotype occurred many times. The rearrangement joins TRBV30 to TRBJ2-1; D may be TRBD1 or TRBD2 (5 bases each). Germline values: CDR1 GTSNPN, CDR2 SVGIG (reference sequence). V lost 2 bases and J lost 3, with 23 bases in between. The CDR3 has 18 amino acids. The CDR3, as DNA: TGTGCCTGGAGTACAAACGGGGTTGGGGACCTCGACTACAATGAGCAGTTCTTC. Translation gives CAWSTNGVGDLDYNEQFF. The entire variable domain, with the rest obtained from reference TRBV30 and TRBJ2-1, is as follows: SQTIHQWPATLVQPVGSPLSLECTVEGTSNPNLYWYRQAAGRGLQLLFYSVGIGQISSEVPQNLSASRPQDRQFILSSKKLLLSDSGFYLCAWSTNGVGDLDYNEQFFGPGTRLTVL.

In this sample, this clonotype turned up many times. The V gene is TRBV7-3, the J gene TRBJ2-3; D call uncertain. Trimming took off 1 base at V and 3 bases at J, with 11 bases between the two ends. Germline CDR1 and CDR2: SGHTA and FQGTGA. The CDR3 totals 15 residues. The CDR3 spells CASSLRLADTDTQYF. The CDR3 DNA sequence: TGTGCCAGCAGCTTAAGATTGGCAGATACAGATACGCAGTATTTT.

This clonotype was recorded at least ten times. The chain recombines TRBV5-1 with TRBJ1-1, with 7 bases lining up with TRBD1. After removal of 4 bases from V and 0 bases from J, the junction contained 9 bases not matched to a gene. Germline lookup yields CDR1 SGHRS and CDR2 YFSETQ. The CDR3 totals 16 residues. The CDR3 loop reads CASSTLGTEMNTEAFF. The CDR3 DNA follows: TGCGCCAGCAGCACCCTCGGGACAGAGATGAACACTGAAGCTTTCTTT.

In its sample, this clonotype was seen many times. The chain employs TRBV15 and TRBJ2-7; TRBD2 agrees at 8 bases. The germline V gene has CDR1 LNHNV and CDR2 YYDKDF (reference sequence). This CDR3 has 11 amino acids. V shed 6 bases, J shed 6 bases, and the junction held 1 base outside the gene matches. CDR3 region: CATRAGAEQYV. The DNA of the CDR3 is TGTGCCACCAGAGCGGGGGCCGAGCAGTACGTC.

There are many counts of this clonotype. This sequence joins TRBV2 and TRBJ1-2, with 7 bases fitting TRBD1. This CDR3 region has 13 residues. Losses at the gene ends were 6 bases for V and 8 bases for J; bases not matched to a gene: 9. Germline V gene data show CDR1 as SNHLY and CDR2 as FYNNEI. Here the CDR3 DNA reads TGTGCCAGCAGCTTAAACAGGGGTGTGGGCTACACCTTC. It is translated as CASSLNRGVGYTF.

In its sample, this clonotype was seen many times. The CDR3 DNA reads as TGTGCCAGCAGCATACAGGGGGTAAGATCACCCCTCCACTTT. The encoded protein is CASSIQGVRSPLHF. The chain is built from TRBV5-4 and TRBJ1-6, with 8 bases lining up with TRBD1. The J segment lost 10 bases and the V segment lost 4 bases, leaving 7 bases of the junction unmatched. CDR3 length: 14 amino acids. CDR1 and CDR2 (germline): SGHNT, YYREEE (reference sequence).

This clonotype showed up many times. The J gene is TRBJ2-7, the V gene TRBV7-8; TRBD1 is a possible D gene (6 bases). Trimming pared 6 bases from V and 2 bases from J, leaving 14 bases between. The CDR3 contains 14 residues. Germline V lookup: CDR1 SGHVS, CDR2 FQNEAQ. The CDR3: CASRPMDRPYEQYV. CDR3 nucleotides: TGTGCCAGCAGGCCCATGGACAGACCCTACGAGCAGTACGTC.

This clonotype was seen at least ten times. The gene calls are TRBV10-2 and TRBJ2-3, with a possible D match to TRBD2 (5 bases). The ends were cut back, 4 bases at V and 5 bases at J, with 16 bases in the middle. Germline V gives CDR1 WSHSY, CDR2 SAAADI. The CDR3 sequence is 15 residues long. This chain's CDR3 is CASSGRQGSKDTQYF. DNA for the CDR3: TGCGCCAGCAGTGGGAGGCAAGGGTCGAAAGATACGCAGTATTTT.

At least ten counts were recorded for this clonotype. The chain has TRBV7-2 and TRBJ2-5, with 7 bases fitting TRBD1. This CDR3 contains 13 residues. CDR1 and CDR2 from the germline V gene are SGHTA and FQGNSA. The V and J ends lost 5 bases and 4 bases, in that order; junction bases with no gene match: 4. CDR3 sequence reads: CASSRDSGETQYF. The CDR3 nucleotides read TGTGCCAGCAGCCGGGACAGTGGAGAGACCCAGTACTTC.

This clonotype was detected many times. The genes are TRBV7-2 and TRBJ2-3, with 7 positions matching TRBD2. V was pared by 0 bases and J by 5 bases, with 5 bases of the junction left unmatched. Germline V gene data show CDR1 as SGHTA and CDR2 as FQGNSA. This CDR3 is 15 amino acids long. The CDR3 sequence: CASSLAGGSLDTQYF. In DNA form, the CDR3 reads TGTGCCAGCAGCTTAGCGGGGGGGAGTTTAGATACGCAGTATTTT.

This clonotype was recorded many times. The rearrangement uses TRBV7-3 and TRBJ2-1; 9 positions match TRBD2. Germline V gene lookup returns CDR1 SGHTA and CDR2 FQGTGA. Trimming at V came to 3 bases and at J to 5 bases, leaving 8 bases not matched to a gene. The CDR3 has 16 residues. CDR3 loop: CASSFKGLALNNEQFF. DNA for the CDR3: TGTGCCAGCAGCTTTAAAGGACTAGCGCTGAACAATGAGCAGTTCTTC.

This clonotype was seen repeatedly, ten times or more. The V call is TRBV10-3, the J call TRBJ1-2; TRBD1 matches 7 bases. V lost 3 bases to trimming and J lost 3 bases; unmatched junction nucleotides: 4. The germline V gene has CDR1 ENHRY and CDR2 SYGVKD. The CDR3 has 14 amino acids. The CDR3 sequence is CAISESDRHYGYTF. In DNA, the CDR3 is TGTGCCATCAGTGAATCGGACAGGCACTATGGCTACACCTTC.

This clonotype showed up many times. This chain connects TRBV10-1 to TRBJ2-1; tentative D call: TRBD2 (5 bases). CDR1 WNHNN and CDR2 SYGVQD come from the germline V gene (reference sequence). The CDR3 runs to 16 residues. The V and J ends lost 3 bases and 1 base respectively, with 13 bases between them. CDR3 DNA: TGCGCCAGCAGTGAAGGTGCTAGCCTGTCCTACAATGAGCAGTTCTTC. Protein product: CASSEGASLSYNEQFF.

Ten or more counts support this clonotype. The chain carries TRBV7-6 and TRBJ2-5, with D perhaps TRBD1 or TRBD2 (5 bases each). The CDR3 has 14 amino acids. Germline V gene sequence: CDR1 SGHVS, CDR2 FNYEAQ. The V end was cut by 4 bases, the J end by 3 bases, with 12 bases between. The CDR3 region is CASSSRDPKETQYF. CDR3 in DNA: TGTGCCAGCAGCTCCCGGGACCCTAAAGAGACCCAGTACTTC. The full variable domain, rest sourced from reference TRBV7-6 and TRBJ2-5, is GAGVSQSPRYKVTKRGQDVALRCDPISGHVSLYWYRQALGQGPEFLTYFNYEAQQDKSGLPNDRFSAERPEGSISTLTIQRTEQRDSAMYRCASSSRDPKETQYFGPGTRLLVL.

Many counts were recorded for this clonotype. The gene calls are TRBV29-1 and TRBJ1-3; unclear D gene. The germline gives CDR1 SQVTM, CDR2 ANQGSEA. The CDR3 totals 13 residues. Trimming shortened V by 5 bases and J by 5 bases, and 13 bases separated the two germline ends. CDR3 sequence: CSVSTGYRNTIYF. The CDR3 bases are TGCAGCGTTAGTACGGGGTACCGAAACACCATATATTTT.

The sample holds many counts of this clonotype. The chain employs TRBV3-1 and TRBJ2-5; tentatively, D is TRBD2 (6 bases). CDR1 and CDR2 from the germline V gene are LGHDT and YNNKEL (reference sequence). This CDR3 has 13 amino acids. Trimming removed 8 bases at V and 2 bases at J, with 12 bases between. The CDR3 DNA reads TGTGCCAGCGCCGAGCGGGCTCAAGAGACCCAGTACTTC. Translated, it gives CASAERAQETQYF.

This clonotype appeared many times. This chain uses TRBV20-1 with TRBJ2-5, with TRBD2 identical over 7 bases. J gave up 2 bases and V 1 base, and 7 bases lay outside the gene matches. The CDR3 is 15 residues long. In germline, CDR1 is DFQATT, CDR2 SNEGSKA (reference sequence). The CDR3 is CSARGPGLTQETQYF. For the CDR3, the DNA is TGCAGTGCTAGAGGGCCGGGACTAACACAAGAGACCCAGTACTTC.

There are a few counts of this clonotype. The chain has TRBV7-9 and TRBJ2-5, with 10 bases lining up with TRBD2. Germline values: CDR1 SEHNR, CDR2 FQNEAQ (reference sequence). V lost 8 bases, J lost 2 bases, and 8 bases stayed unmatched. The CDR3 consists of 15 residues. CDR3 nucleotide sequence: TGTGCCAGCCAGGATAGCGGGGGGCTACAAGAGACCCAGTACTTC. As protein: CASQDSGGLQETQYF.

This clonotype was seen only a few times. Given a much more abundant clone one base away, this may be a read error. The genes are TRBV20-1 and TRBJ1-2; 7 bases match TRBD1. CDR3 size: 16 residues. Trimming cost V 4 bases and J 4 bases; bases outside gene matches: 15. Germline-derived CDR1 and CDR2 are DFQATT and SNEGSKA (reference sequence). The CDR3 bases are TGCAGTGCTATATCCGACATGACAGGGTCTTTCTATGGCTACACCTTC. Amino acid sequence: CSAISDMTGSFYGYTF.

This clonotype was counted ten times or more. The chain carries TRBV10-2 and TRBJ2-7; 8 bases are shared with TRBD2. Germline CDR1 and CDR2: WSHSY and SAAADI. CDR3 length equals 12 residues. V gave up 9 bases and J gave up 7 bases; unmatched junction bases: 8. CDR3 loop: CASVGRVGEQYV. CDR3 bases: TGCGCCAGTGTCGGGAGGGTGGGTGAGCAGTACGTC.

This clonotype was seen repeatedly, ten times or more. J is TRBJ2-1 and V is TRBV6-2 or TRBV6-3; D possibly corresponds to TRBD2 (7 bases). Trimming removed 6 bases at V and 7 bases at J, with 28 bases between. CDR3 size: 18 residues. Germline loops: CDR1 MNHEY, CDR2 SVGEGT. CDR3 protein: CASRPPRGTGGLSNEQFF. The CDR3 DNA reads TGTGCCAGCAGACCCCCCCGTGGAACCGGGGGGCTTTCGAATGAGCAGTTCTTC.

Many counts were recorded for this clonotype. This chain connects TRBV6-1 to TRBJ1-5, with D perhaps TRBD1 (6 bases). Trimming stripped 1 base from V and 11 bases from J, with 15 bases between. Germline V lookup: CDR1 MNHNS, CDR2 SASEGT. The CDR3 loop spans 14 amino acids. The CDR3 is CASSEGAGAGTQHF. As DNA, the CDR3 is TGTGCCAGCAGTGAAGGAGCAGGGGCAGGGACCCAGCATTTT.